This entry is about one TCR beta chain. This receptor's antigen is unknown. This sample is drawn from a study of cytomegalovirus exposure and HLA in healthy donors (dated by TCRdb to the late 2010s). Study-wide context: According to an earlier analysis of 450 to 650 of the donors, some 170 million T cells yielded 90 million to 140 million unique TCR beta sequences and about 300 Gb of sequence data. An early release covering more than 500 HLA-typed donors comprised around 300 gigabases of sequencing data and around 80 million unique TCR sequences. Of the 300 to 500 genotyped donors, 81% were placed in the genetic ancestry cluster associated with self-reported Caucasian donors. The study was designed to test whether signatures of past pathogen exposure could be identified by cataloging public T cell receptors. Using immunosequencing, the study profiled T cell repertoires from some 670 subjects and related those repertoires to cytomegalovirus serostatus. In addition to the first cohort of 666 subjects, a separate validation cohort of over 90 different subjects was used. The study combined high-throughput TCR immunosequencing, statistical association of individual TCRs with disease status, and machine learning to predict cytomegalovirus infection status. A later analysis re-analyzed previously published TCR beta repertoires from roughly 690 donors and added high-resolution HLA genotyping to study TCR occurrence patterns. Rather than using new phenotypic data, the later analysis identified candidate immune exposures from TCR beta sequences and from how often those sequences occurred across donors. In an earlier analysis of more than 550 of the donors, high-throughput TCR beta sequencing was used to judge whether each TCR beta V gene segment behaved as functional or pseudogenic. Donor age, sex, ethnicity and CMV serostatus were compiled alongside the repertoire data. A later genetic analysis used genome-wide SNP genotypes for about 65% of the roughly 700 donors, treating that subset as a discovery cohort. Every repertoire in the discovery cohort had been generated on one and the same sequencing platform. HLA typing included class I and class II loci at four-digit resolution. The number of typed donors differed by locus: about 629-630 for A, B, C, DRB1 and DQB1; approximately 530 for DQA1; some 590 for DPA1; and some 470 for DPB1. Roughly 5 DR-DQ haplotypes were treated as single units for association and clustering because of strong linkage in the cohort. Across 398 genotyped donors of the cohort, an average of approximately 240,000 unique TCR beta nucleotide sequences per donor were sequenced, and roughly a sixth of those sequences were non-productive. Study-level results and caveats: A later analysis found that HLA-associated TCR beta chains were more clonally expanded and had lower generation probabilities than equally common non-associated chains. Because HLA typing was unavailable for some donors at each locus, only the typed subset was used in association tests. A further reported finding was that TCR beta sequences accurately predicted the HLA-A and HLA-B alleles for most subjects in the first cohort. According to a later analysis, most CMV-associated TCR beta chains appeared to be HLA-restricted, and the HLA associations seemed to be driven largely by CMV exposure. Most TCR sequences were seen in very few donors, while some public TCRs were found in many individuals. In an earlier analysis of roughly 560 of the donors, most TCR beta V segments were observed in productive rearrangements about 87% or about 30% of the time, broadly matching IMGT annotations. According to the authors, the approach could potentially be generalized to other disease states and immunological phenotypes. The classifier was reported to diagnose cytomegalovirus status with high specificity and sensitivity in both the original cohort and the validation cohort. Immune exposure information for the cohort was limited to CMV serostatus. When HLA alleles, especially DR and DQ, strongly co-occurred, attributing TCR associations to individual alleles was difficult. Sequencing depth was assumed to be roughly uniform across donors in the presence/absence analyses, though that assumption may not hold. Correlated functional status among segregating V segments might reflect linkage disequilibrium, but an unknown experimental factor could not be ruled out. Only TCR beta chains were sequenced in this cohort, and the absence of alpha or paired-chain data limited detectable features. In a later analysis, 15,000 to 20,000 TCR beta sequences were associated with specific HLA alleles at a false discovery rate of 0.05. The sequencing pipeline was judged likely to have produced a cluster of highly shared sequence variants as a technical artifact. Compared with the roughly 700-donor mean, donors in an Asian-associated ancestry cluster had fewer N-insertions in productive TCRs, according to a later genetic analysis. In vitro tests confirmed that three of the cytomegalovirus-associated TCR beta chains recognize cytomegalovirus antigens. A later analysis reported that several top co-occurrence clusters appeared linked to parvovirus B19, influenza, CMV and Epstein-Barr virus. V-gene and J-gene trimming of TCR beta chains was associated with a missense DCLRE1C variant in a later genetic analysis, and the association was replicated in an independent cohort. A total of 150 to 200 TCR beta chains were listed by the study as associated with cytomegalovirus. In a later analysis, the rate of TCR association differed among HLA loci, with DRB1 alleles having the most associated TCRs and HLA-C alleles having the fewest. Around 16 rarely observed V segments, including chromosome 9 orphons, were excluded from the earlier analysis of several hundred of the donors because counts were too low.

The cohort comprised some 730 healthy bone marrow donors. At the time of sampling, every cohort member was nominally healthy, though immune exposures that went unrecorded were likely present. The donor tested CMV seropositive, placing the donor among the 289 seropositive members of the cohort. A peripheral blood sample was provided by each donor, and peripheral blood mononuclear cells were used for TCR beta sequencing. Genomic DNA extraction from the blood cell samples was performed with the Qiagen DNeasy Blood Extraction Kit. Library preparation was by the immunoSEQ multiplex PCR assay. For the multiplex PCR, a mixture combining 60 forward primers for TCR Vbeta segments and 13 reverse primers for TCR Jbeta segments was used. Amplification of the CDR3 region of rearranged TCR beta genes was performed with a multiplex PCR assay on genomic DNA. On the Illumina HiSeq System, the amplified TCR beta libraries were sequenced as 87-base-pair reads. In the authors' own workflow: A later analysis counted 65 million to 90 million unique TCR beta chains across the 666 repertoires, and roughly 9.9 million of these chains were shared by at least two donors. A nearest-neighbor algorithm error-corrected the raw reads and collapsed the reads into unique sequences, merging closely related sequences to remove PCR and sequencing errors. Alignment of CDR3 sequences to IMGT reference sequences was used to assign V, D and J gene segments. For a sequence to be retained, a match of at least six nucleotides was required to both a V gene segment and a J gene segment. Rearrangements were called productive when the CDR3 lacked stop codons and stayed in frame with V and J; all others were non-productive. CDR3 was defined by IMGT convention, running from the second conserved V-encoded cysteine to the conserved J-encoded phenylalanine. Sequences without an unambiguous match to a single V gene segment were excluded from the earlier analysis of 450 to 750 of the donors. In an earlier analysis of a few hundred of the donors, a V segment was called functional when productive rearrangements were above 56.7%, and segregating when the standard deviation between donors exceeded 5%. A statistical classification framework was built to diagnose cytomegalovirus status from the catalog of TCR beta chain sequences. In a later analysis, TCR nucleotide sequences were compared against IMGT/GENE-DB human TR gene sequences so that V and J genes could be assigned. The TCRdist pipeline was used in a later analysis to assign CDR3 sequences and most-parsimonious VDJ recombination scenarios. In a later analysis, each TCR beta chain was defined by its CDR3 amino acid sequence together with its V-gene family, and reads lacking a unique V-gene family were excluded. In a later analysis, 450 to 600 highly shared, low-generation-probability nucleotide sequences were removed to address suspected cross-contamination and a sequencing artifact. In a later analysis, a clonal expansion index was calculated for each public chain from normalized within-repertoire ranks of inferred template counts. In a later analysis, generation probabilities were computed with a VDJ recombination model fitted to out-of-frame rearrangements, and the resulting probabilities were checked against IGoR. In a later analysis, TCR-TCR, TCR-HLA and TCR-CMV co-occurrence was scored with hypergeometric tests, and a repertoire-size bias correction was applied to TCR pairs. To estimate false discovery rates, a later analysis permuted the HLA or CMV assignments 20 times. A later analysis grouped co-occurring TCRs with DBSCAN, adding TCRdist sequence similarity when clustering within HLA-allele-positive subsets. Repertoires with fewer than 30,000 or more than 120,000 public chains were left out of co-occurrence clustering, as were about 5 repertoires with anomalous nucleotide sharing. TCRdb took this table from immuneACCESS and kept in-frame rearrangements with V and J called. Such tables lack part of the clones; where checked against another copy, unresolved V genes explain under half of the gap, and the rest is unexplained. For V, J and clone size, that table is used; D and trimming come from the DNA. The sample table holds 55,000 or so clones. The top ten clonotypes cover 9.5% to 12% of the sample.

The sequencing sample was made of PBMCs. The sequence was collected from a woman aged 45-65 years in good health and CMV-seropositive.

This receptor has the CDR3 CASSQIAGTGVNEQYF. The DNA sequence is given as TGCGCCAGCAGCCAAATCGCCGGGACAGGGGTCAACGAGCAGTACTTC. Rearrangement joined TRBV4-1 to TRBJ2-5; TRBD1 agrees with 10 junctional bases. The end of the DNA is better explained by TRBJ2-7, so the J call may be wrong. The CDR3 has 16 amino acids, counting the end cysteine and phenylalanine. Only the CDR3 DNA stays, 48 bases, in frame from base 1. CDR1 MGHRA and CDR2 YSYEKL were looked up in the germline V gene.